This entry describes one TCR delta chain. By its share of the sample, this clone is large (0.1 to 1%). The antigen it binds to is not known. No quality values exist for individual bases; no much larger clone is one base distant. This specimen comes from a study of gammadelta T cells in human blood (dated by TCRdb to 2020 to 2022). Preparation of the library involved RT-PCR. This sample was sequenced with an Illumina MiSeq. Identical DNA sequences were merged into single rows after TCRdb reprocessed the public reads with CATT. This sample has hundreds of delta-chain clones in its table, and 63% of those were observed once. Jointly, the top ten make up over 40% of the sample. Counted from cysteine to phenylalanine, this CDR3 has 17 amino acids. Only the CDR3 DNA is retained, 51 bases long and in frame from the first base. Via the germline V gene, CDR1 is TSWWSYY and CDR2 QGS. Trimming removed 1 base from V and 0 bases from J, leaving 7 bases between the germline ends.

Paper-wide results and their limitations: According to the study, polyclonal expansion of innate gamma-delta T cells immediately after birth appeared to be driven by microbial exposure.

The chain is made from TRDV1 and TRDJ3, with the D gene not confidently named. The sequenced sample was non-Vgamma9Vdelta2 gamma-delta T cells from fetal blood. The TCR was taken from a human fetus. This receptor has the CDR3 CALGERWASWDTRQMFF. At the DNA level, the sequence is TGTGCTCTTGGGGAACGATGGGCCTCCTGGGACACCCGACAGATGTTTTTC.